These 9 T cell receptor beta chains came from one sample sequenced in a study of T cells in localized non-small cell lung cancer. Assay: immunoSEQ multiplex PCR; the TCRdb copy retains only in-frame clones and omits some. The sample carries 75,000 to 80,000 clones, 88% recorded once. Source: peripheral blood, taken before any cancer treatment. The receptors shown here come from a woman aged 35-75 years with stage I squamous cell lung carcinoma.

CDR3 nucleotide sequence: TGCGCCAGCAGCCCGGACGGAAACTCCTACAATGAGCAGTTCTTC. Translation gives CASSPDGNSYNEQFF. The chain recombines TRBV5-1 with TRBJ2-1; D unresolved. The CDR3 loop spans 15 amino acids. V was trimmed by 4 bases and J by 0 bases, leaving 11 bases between them. Germline V gene data show CDR1 as SGHRS and CDR2 as YFSETQ. The full variable domain, with the rest looked up from reference TRBV5-1 and TRBJ2-1, is KAGVTQTPRYLIKTRGQQVTLSCSPISGHRSVSWYQQTPGQGLQFLFEYFSETQRNKGNFPGRFSGRQFSNSRSEMNVSTLELGDSALYLCASSPDGNSYNEQFFGPGTRLTVL.

CDR3 nucleotide sequence: TGTGCCAGCAGCTACGTCCTCGGCGGGGAGCTGTTTTTT. It yields the protein CASSYVLGGELFF. This chain connects TRBV5-6 to TRBJ2-2; D is unclear. The CDR3 has 13 residues. Germline CDR1 SGHDT, CDR2 YYEEEE. The V end was cut by 3 bases, the J end by 7 bases, with 10 bases between.

V usage is TRBV4-2 and J usage is TRBJ2-3; possible D gene TRBD2, 5 bases. V lost 0 bases and J lost 8, with 15 bases in between. Per the germline V gene, CDR1 is LGHNA and CDR2 is YNFKEQ. This CDR3 is built from 15 residues. The CDR3 DNA reads as TGTGCCAGCAGCCAAGATAGGGCGCGGGCGGGTACGCAGTATTTT. Its translation is CASSQDRARAGTQYF.

The rearrangement uses TRBV11-3 and TRBJ2-2; 10 bases match TRBD1. The germline CDR1 and CDR2 sequences are SGHNT and YENEEA. The junction had 4 bases not matched to a gene; V was cut back by 5 bases and J by 7 bases. The length of the CDR3 is 14 residues. CDR3 in amino acids: CASSQDRGIGELFF. The CDR3 DNA reads TGTGCCAGCAGCCAGGACAGGGGGATCGGGGAGCTGTTTTTT.

This chain uses TRBV10-3 with TRBJ1-2; D remains ambiguous. V lost 0 bases, J lost 8 bases, and 7 bases lay in between. Germline V CDR1 and CDR2: ENHRY, SYGVKD. The CDR3 is 12 residues long. The DNA of the CDR3 is TGTGCCATCAGTGAGTCGATTGTCGGCTACACCTTC. Encoded protein: CAISESIVGYTF.

The chain recombines TRBV4-2 with TRBJ2-5; D ambiguous. V was trimmed by 0 bases and J by 1 base, leaving 9 bases between them. The CDR3 runs to 15 residues. The germline V gene encodes CDR1 LGHNA and CDR2 YNFKEQ. The CDR3, as DNA: TGTGCCAGCAGCCAAGAGTACAACCGCCAAGAGACCCAGTACTTC. This encodes CASSQEYNRQETQYF.

V usage is TRBV4-1 and J usage is TRBJ1-2; TRBD1 might be the D (5 bases). The CDR3 loop spans 14 amino acids. Trimming pared 2 bases from V and 8 bases from J, leaving 15 bases between. CDR1 and CDR2 from the germline V gene are MGHRA and YSYEKL. This CDR3 reads CASSQSARVNGYTF. CDR3 in DNA: TGCGCCAGCAGCCAAAGTGCCAGGGTGAACGGCTACACCTTC.

The chain combines TRBV27 with TRBJ1-5, with 12 nucleotides matching TRBD1. The ends lost 7 bases at V and 5 bases at J; junction bases unmatched: 6. Germline V CDR1 and CDR2: MNHEY, SMNVEV (reference sequence). CDR3 length: 15 amino acids. The CDR3 DNA sequence: TGTGCCAGCACCCCGGGGACAGGGGGCCATCAGCCCCAGCATTTT. Protein: CASTPGTGGHQPQHF.

V is TRBV5-1 and J is TRBJ1-4; TRBD1 matches 9 bases. The length of the CDR3 is 17 residues. Per the germline V gene, CDR1 is SGHRS and CDR2 is YFSETQ. The trim removed 4 bases at V and 0 bases at J, leaving 7 bases unmatched. The CDR3: CASSGGQGSATNEKLFF. The CDR3 coding sequence is TGCGCCAGCAGCGGCGGACAGGGGAGCGCAACTAATGAAAAACTGTTTTTT. Combining the CDR3 with reference TRBV5-1 and TRBJ1-4 gives the whole variable domain KAGVTQTPRYLIKTRGQQVTLSCSPISGHRSVSWYQQTPGQGLQFLFEYFSETQRNKGNFPGRFSGRQFSNSRSEMNVSTLELGDSALYLCASSGGQGSATNEKLFFGSGTQLSVL.